This TCR beta chain was sequenced for a study of CD8+CD57+ T cells in acquired aplastic anemia. Study-level background: The DNA of sorted CD4+ and CD8+ cells averaged about 3 ug. CD4+ reads averaged about 10.8 million in healthy donors.

As concerns this clonotype: The antigen remains undetermined. At one of its ends the junction is not consistent with the germline gene, which may arise from a read error.

Notes on the study in general: Between patients and controls, CD8+ Simpson's diversity did not vary significantly.

The template for TCR beta VDJ and CDR3 sequence profiling was genomic DNA. One entry per CDR3 protein results from TCRdb running MiXCR on the reads. The sample records some 200,000 distinct CDR3 sequences, approximately 60% being singletons. Germline V gives CDR1 ENHRY, CDR2 SYGVKD. The CDR3 totals 13 residues. The chain recombines TRBV10-3 with TRBJ1-1; D is uncertain. Material for sequencing was sorted CD4+, CD8+, or CD8+CD57+ T cells (not recorded which) from PBMCs. This sequence originates from a human donor in good health. This chain's CDR3 is CAINPGPGTVAFF. The DNA for the CDR3 is TGTGCCATCAATCCCGGCCCGGGCACTGTAGCTTTCTTT.